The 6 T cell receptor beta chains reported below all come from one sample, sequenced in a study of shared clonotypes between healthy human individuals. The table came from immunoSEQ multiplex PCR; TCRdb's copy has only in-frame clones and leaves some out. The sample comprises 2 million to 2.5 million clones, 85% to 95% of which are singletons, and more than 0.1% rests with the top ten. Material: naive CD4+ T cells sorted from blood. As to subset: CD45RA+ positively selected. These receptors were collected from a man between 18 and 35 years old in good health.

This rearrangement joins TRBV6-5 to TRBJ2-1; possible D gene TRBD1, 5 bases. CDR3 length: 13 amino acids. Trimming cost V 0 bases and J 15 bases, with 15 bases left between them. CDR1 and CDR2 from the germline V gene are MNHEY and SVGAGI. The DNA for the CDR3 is TGTGCCAGCAGTTACTCGAGCGATACAAGGGGGTTCTTC. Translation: CASSYSSDTRGFF.

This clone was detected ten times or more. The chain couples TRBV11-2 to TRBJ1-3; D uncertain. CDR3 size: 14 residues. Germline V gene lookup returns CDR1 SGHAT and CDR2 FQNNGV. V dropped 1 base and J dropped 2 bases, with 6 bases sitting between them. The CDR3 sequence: CASSLGATGNTIYF. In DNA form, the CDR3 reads TGTGCCAGCAGCTTAGGTGCTACTGGAAACACCATATATTTT.

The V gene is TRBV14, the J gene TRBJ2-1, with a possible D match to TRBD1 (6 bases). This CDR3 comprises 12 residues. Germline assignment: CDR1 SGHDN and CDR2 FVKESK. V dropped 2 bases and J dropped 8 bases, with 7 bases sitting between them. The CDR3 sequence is CASSQSGDEQFF. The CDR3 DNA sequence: TGTGCCAGCAGCCAATCAGGGGATGAGCAGTTCTTC.

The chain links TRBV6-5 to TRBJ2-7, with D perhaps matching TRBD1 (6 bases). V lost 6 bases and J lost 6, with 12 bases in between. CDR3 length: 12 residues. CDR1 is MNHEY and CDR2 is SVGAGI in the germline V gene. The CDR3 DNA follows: TGTGCCAGCAGCTCATACAGGGCCGAGCAGTACTTC. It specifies CASSSYRAEQYF.

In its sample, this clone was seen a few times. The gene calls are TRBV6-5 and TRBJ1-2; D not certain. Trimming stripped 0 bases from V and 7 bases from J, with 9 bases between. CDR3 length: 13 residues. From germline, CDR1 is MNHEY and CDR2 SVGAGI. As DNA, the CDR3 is TGTGCCAGCAGTTACTCGGGGATGGGTGGCTACACCTTC. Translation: CASSYSGMGGYTF.

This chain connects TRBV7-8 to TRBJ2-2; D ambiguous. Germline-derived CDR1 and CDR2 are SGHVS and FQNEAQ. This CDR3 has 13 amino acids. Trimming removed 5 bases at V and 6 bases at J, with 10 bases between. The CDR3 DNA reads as TGTGCCAGCAGCCCAGCGCACCCCGGGGAGCTGTTTTTT. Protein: CASSPAHPGELFF. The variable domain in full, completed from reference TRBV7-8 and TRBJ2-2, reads GAGVSQSPRYKVAKRGQDVALRCDPISGHVSLFWYQQALGQGPEFLTYFQNEAQLDKSGLPSDRFFAERPEGSVSTLKIQRTQQEDSAVYLCASSPAHPGELFFGEGSRLTVL.